This entry describes one TCR beta chain. Its antigen is as yet unknown. This may come from a read error, since a much larger clone is one base off. This record belongs to a study of molecular identifiers for immune sequencing clone quantification. Overall study findings and caveats: Clone sizes could be underestimated for highly expanded clones when identical TCR molecules share a barcode. More than 97% of effector molecules, versus under 1% of naive-cell molecules, belonged to clones above 20 RNA copies.

Each library that profiled naive CD8 cells came from roughly 18,000 to 920,000 sorted cells with 10%, 30% or 50% RNA. The V segment lost 6 bases and the J segment 0 bases; nucleotides outside the gene matches: 10. Per the germline V gene, CDR1 is DFQATT and CDR2 is SNEGSKA (reference sequence). This CDR3 has 15 residues. For bulk TCR libraries, previously described methods and listed TCR primers were used. TCRdb called the PCR reads again in MiXCR, with one record for every CDR3 protein. In the table there are under 600,000 distinct CDR3 sequences, less than 30% of which are singletons. Source material: naive CD8+ T cells from blood, with Jurkat cell RNA spiked in. This sample's subset: FACS-sorted CD8+CD4-CCR7+CD45RA+ naive T cells. The chain links TRBV20-1 to TRBJ2-5; 7 nucleotides agree with TRBD1. The clonotype was recovered from a human donor in good health. Some libraries in this study had Jurkat cell RNA spiked in. In DNA, the CDR3 is TGCAGTGCCACCTTCCTACAGGGGTACCAAGAGACCCAGTACTTC. Translating it yields CSATFLQGYQETQYF.